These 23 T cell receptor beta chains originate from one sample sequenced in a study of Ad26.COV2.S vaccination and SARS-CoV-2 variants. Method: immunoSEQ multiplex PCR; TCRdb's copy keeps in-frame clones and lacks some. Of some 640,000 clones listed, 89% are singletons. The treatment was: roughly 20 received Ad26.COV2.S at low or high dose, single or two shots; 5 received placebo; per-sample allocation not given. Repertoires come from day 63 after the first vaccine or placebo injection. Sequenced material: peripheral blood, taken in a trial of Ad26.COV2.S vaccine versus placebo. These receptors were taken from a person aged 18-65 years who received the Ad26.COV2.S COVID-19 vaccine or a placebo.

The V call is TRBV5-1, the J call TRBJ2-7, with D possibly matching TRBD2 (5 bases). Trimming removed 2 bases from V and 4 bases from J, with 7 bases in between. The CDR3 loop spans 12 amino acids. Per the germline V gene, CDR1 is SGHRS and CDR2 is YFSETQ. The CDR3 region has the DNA TGCGCCAGCAGCTTCGAGGGATACGAGCAGTACTTC. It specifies CASSFEGYEQYF.

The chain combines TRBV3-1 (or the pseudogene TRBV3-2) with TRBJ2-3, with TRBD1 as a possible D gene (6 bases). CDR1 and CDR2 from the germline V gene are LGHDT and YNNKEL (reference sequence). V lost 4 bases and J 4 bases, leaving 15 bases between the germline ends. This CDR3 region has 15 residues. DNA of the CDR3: TGTGCCAGCAGCCTACAGGGTAGTGACGCAGATACGCAGTATTTT. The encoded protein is CASSLQGSDADTQYF.

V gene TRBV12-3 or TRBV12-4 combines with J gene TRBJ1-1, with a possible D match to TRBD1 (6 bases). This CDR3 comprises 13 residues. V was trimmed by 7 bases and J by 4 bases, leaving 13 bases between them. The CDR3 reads CASTLWGLTEAFF. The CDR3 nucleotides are TGTGCCAGCACTCTCTGGGGGCTCACTGAAGCTTTCTTT.

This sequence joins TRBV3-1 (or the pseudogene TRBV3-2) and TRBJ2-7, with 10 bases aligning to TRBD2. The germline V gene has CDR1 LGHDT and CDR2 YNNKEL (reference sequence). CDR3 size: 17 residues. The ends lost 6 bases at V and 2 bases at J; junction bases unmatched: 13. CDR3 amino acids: CASSHGLADSRTYEQYF. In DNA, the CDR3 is TGTGCCAGCAGTCATGGACTAGCGGACAGTCGCACCTACGAGCAGTACTTC.

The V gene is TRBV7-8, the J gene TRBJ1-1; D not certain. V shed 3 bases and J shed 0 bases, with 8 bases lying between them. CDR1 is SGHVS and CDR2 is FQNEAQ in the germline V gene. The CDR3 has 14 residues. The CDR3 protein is CASSFVRVNTEAFF. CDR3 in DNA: TGTGCCAGCAGCTTCGTTCGGGTGAACACTGAAGCTTTCTTT.

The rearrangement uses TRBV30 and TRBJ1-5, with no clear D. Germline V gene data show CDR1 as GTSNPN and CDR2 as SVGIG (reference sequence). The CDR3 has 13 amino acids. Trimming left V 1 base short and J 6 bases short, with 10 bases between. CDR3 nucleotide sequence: TGTGCCTGGAGTGACAGTCCCTCTCAGCCCCAGCATTTT. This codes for CAWSDSPSQPQHF.

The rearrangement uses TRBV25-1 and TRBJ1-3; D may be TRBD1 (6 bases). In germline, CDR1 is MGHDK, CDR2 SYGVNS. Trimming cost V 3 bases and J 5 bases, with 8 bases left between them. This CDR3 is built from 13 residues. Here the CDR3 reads CASSEGGRNTIYF. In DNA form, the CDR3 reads TGTGCCAGCAGTGAGGGGGGGCGAAACACCATATATTTT.

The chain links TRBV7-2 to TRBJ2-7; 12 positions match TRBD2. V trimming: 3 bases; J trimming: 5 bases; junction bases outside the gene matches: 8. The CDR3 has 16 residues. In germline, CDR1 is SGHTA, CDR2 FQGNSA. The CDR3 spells CASSFTLAGGPNEQYF. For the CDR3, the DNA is TGTGCCAGCAGCTTCACTCTAGCGGGAGGGCCCAACGAGCAGTACTTC.

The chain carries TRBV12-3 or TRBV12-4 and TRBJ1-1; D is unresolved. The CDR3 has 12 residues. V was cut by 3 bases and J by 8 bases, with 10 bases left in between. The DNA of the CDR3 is TGTGCCAGCAGTTTCGTCCAGGTGGAAGCTTTCTTT. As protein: CASSFVQVEAFF.

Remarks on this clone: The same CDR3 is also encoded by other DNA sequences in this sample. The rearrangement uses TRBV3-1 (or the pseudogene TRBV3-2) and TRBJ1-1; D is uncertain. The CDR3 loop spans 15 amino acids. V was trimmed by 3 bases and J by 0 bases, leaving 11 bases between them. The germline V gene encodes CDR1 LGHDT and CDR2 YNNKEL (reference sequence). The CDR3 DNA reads TGTGCCAGCAGCCAGGGGAGAGGGATGAACACTGAAGCTTTCTTT. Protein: CASSQGRGMNTEAFF.

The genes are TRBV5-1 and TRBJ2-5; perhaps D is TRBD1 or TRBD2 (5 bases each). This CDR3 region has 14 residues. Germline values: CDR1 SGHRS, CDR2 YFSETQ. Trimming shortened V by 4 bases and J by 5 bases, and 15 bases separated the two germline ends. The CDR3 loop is CASSPGRLGETQYF. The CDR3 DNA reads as TGCGCCAGCAGCCCGGGACGACTTGGCGAGACCCAGTACTTC.

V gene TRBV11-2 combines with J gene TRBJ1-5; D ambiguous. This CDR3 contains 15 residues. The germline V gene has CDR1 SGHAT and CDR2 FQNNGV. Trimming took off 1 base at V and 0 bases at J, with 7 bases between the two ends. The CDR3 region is CASSLGQDSNQPQHF. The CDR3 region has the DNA TGTGCCAGCAGCTTAGGTCAAGATAGCAATCAGCCCCAGCATTTT.

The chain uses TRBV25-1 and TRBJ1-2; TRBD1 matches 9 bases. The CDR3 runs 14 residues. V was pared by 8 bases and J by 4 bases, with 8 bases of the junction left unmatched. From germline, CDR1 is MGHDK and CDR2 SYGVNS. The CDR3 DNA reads TGTGCCAGCCAGGGACAGGGACCACCCTATGGCTACACCTTC. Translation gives CASQGQGPPYGYTF.

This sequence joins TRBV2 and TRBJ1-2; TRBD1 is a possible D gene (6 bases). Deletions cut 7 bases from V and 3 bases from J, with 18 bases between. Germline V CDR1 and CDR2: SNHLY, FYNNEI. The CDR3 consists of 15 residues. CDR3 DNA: TGTGCCAGCAAAATACAGGGAGGTTCGGACTATGGCTACACCTTC. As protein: CASKIQGGSDYGYTF.

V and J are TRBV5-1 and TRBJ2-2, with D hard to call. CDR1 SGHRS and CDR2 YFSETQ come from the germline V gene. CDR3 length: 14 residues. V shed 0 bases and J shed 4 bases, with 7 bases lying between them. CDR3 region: CASSLGPTTGELFF. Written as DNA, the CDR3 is TGCGCCAGCAGCTTGGGACCTACCACCGGGGAGCTGTTTTTT.

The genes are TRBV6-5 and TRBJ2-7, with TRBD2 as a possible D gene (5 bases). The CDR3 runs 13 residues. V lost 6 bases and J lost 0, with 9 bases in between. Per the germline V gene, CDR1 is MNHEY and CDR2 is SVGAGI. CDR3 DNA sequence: TGTGCCAGCAGACCCGGGGACTCCTACGAGCAGTACTTC. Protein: CASRPGDSYEQYF.

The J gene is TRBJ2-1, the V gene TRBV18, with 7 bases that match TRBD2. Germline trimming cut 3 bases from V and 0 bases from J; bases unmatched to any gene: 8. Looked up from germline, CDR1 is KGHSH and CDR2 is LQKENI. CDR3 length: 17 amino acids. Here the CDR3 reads CASSPGGTYFSYNEQFF. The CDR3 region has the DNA TGTGCCAGCTCACCGGGGGGGACCTATTTCTCCTACAATGAGCAGTTCTTC.

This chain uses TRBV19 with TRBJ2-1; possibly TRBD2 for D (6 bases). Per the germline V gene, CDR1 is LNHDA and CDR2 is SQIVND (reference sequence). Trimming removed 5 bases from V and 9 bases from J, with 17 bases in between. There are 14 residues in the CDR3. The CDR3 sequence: CASSERTSSGEQFF. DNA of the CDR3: TGTGCCAGTAGTGAACGTACTAGCAGCGGTGAGCAGTTCTTC.

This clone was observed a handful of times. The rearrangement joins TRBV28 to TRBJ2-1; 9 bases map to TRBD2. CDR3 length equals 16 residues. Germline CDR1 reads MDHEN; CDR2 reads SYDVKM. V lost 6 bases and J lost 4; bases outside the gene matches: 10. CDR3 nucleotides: TGTGCCAGCAGCAAATTATCGGGACTAGCATACAATGAGCAGTTCTTC. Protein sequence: CASSKLSGLAYNEQFF.

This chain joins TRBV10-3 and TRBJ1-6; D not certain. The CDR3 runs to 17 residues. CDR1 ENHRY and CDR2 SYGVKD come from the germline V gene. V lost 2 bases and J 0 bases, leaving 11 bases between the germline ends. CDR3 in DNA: TGTGCCATCAGTGAGGCAACAGCGAGCTCCTATAATTCACCCCTCCACTTT. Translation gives CAISEATASSYNSPLHF.

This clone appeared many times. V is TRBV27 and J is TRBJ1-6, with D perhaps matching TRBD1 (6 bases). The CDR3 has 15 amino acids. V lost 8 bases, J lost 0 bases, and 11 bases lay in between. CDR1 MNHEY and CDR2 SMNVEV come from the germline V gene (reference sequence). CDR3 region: CASGGAGSYNSPLHF. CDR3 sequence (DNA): TGTGCCAGCGGGGGGGCCGGCTCCTATAATTCACCCCTCCACTTT.

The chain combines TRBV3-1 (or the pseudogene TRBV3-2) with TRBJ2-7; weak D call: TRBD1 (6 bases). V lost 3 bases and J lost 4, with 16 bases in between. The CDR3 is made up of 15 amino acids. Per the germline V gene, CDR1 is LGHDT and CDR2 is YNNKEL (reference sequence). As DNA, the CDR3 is TGTGCCAGCAGCCACGAGGGACAAGTTCTTTACGAGCAGTACTTC. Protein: CASSHEGQVLYEQYF.

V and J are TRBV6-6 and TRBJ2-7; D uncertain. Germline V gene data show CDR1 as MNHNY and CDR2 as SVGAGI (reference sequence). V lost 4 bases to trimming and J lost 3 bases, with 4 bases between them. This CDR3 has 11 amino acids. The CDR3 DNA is TGTGCCAGCAGTTCTAACTACGAGCAGTACTTC. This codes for CASSSNYEQYF.